The 16 T cell receptor beta chains in this list originate from one sample, sequenced in a study of T cell repertoires in cytomegalovirus infection. TCRdb itself ran the reads through MiXCR, one entry per CDR3 protein. In the table there are fewer than 700,000 distinct CDR3 sequences, 20% to 30% of which are singletons. Source material: CD8+ T cells from PBMCs. The receptors stem from a human donor in good health (CMV status not recorded). Some clones in this sample may be carry-over from other donors' samples.

V usage is TRBV6-2 or TRBV6-3 and J usage is TRBJ2-3; TRBD1 aligns across 9 bases. V dropped 4 bases and J dropped 4; count of bases not matched to a gene: 3. Per the germline V gene, CDR1 is MNHEY and CDR2 is SVGEGT. This CDR3 has 14 amino acids. CDR3 region: CASSWTGEADTQYF. In nucleotides, the CDR3 is TGTGCCAGCAGTTGGACAGGGGAGGCAGATACGCAGTATTTT.

The chain couples TRBV27 to TRBJ2-3; no definite D call. The length of the CDR3 is 14 residues. Germline V gene lookup returns CDR1 MNHEY and CDR2 SMNVEV (reference sequence). The V end lost 5 bases, the J end lost 0 bases, and 9 bases lay between the germline ends. CDR3 DNA sequence: TGTGCCAGCAGTCTCCTGGACAGCACAGATACGCAGTATTTT. This codes for CASSLLDSTDTQYF.

This clonotype was recorded a few times. The chain links TRBV6-2 or TRBV6-3 to TRBJ2-1; D remains unclear. The length of the CDR3 is 14 residues. Trimming left V 7 bases short and J 2 bases short, with 12 bases between. Germline CDR1 MNHEY, CDR2 SVGEGT. CDR3 in DNA: TGTGCCAGCATCGCAGGAAATACCTACAATGAGCAGTTCTTC. This translates into CASIAGNTYNEQFF.

The rearrangement links TRBV6-2 or TRBV6-3 to TRBJ1-1; the D gene is possibly TRBD1 (6 bases). With 5 bases removed from V and 5 bases from J, the gap between germline ends came to 15 bases. Germline V lookup: CDR1 MNHEY, CDR2 SVGEGT. CDR3 length equals 14 residues. Here the CDR3 reads CASSLTGLRTEAFF. CDR3 nucleotide sequence: TGTGCCAGCAGTCTAACAGGGTTGCGGACTGAAGCTTTCTTT.

This clonotype was recorded a few times. The chain carries TRBV29-1 and TRBJ1-3; tentatively, D is TRBD1 (5 bases). Germline V gene sequence: CDR1 SQVTM, CDR2 ANQGSEA. This CDR3 region has 13 residues. With 4 bases removed from V and 3 bases from J, the gap between germline ends came to 10 bases. CDR3 in amino acids: CSVVWGNGNTIYF. For the CDR3, the DNA is TGCAGCGTTGTTTGGGGGAATGGAAACACCATATATTTT.

The V gene is TRBV9, the J gene TRBJ1-6; D gene uncertain. Germline loops: CDR1 SGDLS, CDR2 YYNGEE. V was clipped by 0 bases and J by 5 bases, with 9 bases between them. CDR3 length: 15 amino acids. CDR3 DNA: TGTGCCAGCAGCGTAGATGGGAGCCATAATTCACCCCTCCACTTT. Protein sequence: CASSVDGSHNSPLHF.

This clonotype was counted between two and nine times. The chain recombines TRBV6-6 with TRBJ1-3, with 9 bases that match TRBD1. There are 16 residues in the CDR3. Germline V gene lookup returns CDR1 MNHNY and CDR2 SVGAGI (reference sequence). With V trimmed by 2 bases and J by 1 base, 3 bases remained unmatched. The CDR3 DNA is TGTGCCAGCAGTTACCGGACAGGGGAGTCTGGAAACACCATATATTTT. Its translation: CASSYRTGESGNTIYF.

This chain links TRBV4-1 with TRBJ1-2; D remains ambiguous. Germline assignment: CDR1 MGHRA and CDR2 YSYEKL. Deletions cut 9 bases from V and 3 bases from J, with 8 bases between. This CDR3 contains 11 residues. The CDR3 region is CASGADYGYTF. CDR3 sequence (DNA): TGCGCCAGTGGCGCGGACTATGGCTACACCTTC.

A few counts support this clonotype. The chain links TRBV14 to TRBJ1-2; the D is unclear. V lost 0 bases, J lost 4 bases, and 24 bases lay in between. Germline V CDR1 and CDR2: SGHDN, FVKESK. This CDR3 is built from 19 residues. CDR3 sequence: CASSQDGKNNPLLSYGYTF. The CDR3 coding sequence is TGTGCCAGCAGCCAAGATGGAAAGAATAACCCTTTACTATCCTATGGCTACACCTTC. The full variable domain, its missing parts supplied by reference TRBV14 and TRBJ1-2, is EAGVTQFPSHSVIEKGQTVTLRCDPISGHDNLYWYRRVMGKEIKFLLHFVKESKQDESGMPNNRFLAERTGGTYSTLKVQPAELEDSGVYFCASSQDGKNNPLLSYGYTFGSGTRLTVV.

The chain links TRBV7-6 to TRBJ2-1; 15 bases fit TRBD2. The CDR3 covers 16 residues. Germline V gene lookup returns CDR1 SGHVS and CDR2 FNYEAQ. The V gene end was trimmed by 5 bases and the J gene end by 8 bases; junction bases not matched to a gene: 7. The CDR3 reads CASSGPGLAGGDEQFF. The CDR3 nucleotides read TGTGCCAGCAGCGGTCCGGGACTAGCGGGGGGAGATGAGCAGTTCTTC.

This clonotype was counted a few times. V gene TRBV7-2 combines with J gene TRBJ2-1; D ambiguous. Germline loops: CDR1 SGHTA, CDR2 FQGNSA. The length of the CDR3 is 13 residues. V dropped 1 base and J dropped 7 bases, with 8 bases sitting between them. CDR3 nucleotide sequence: TGTGCCAGCAGCTTAGGGATCAAAAATGAGCAGTTCTTC. Translating it yields CASSLGIKNEQFF. The whole variable domain, remainder taken from reference TRBV7-2 and TRBJ2-1, is GAGVSQSPSNKVTEKGKDVELRCDPISGHTALYWYRQSLGQGLEFLIYFQGNSAPDKSGLPSDRFSAERTGGSVSTLTIQRTQQEDSAVYLCASSLGIKNEQFFGPGTRLTVL.

V usage is TRBV18 and J usage is TRBJ1-1, with 9 bases that match TRBD1. Looked up from germline, CDR1 is KGHSH and CDR2 is LQKENI. The junction had 4 bases not matched to a gene; V was cut back by 3 bases and J by 5 bases. CDR3 length: 14 amino acids. The CDR3 DNA reads as TGTGCCAGCTCACCCGACAGGGGGAGGACTGAAGCTTTCTTT. Its translation: CASSPDRGRTEAFF.

The V call is TRBV7-9, the J call TRBJ1-2, with TRBD1 identical over 8 bases. Germline trimming cut 0 bases from V and 6 bases from J; bases unmatched to any gene: 6. This CDR3 has 15 amino acids. Germline CDR1 reads SEHNR; CDR2 reads FQNEAQ (reference sequence). The CDR3 DNA sequence: TGTGCCAGCAGCTTAGCTACAGGGGGAAGGGATGGCTACACCTTC. Encoded protein: CASSLATGGRDGYTF.

This clonotype was seen only a few times. The gene calls are TRBV15 and TRBJ2-3; TRBD1 or TRBD2 may be the D gene (6 bases each). The CDR3 sequence is 16 residues long. Looked up from germline, CDR1 is LNHNV and CDR2 is YYDKDF (reference sequence). V was trimmed by 1 base and J by 2 bases, leaving 13 bases between them. This chain's CDR3 is CATSRAGGGPTDTQYF. The CDR3, as DNA: TGTGCCACCAGCAGAGCCGGGGGCGGCCCCACAGATACGCAGTATTTT.

Only a few counts were recorded for this clonotype. The chain employs TRBV28 and TRBJ2-7; TRBD1 matches 9 bases. V shed 5 bases and J 1 base; nucleotides not matched to a gene: 18. Germline CDR1 is MDHEN and CDR2 is SYDVKM. The CDR3 totals 19 residues. In DNA, the CDR3 is TGTGCCAGCAGTGCCCCCAGCGGGACAGGGCTCCCGTTATCCTACGAGCAGTACTTC. Protein: CASSAPSGTGLPLSYEQYF.

DNA of the CDR3: TGTGCCAGCTCATGGACAGGCCCGCTAGATGAAAAACTGTTTTTT. The encoded protein is CASSWTGPLDEKLFF. The gene calls are TRBV18 and TRBJ1-4; TRBD1 aligns across 7 bases. V shed 5 bases, J shed 6 bases, and the junction held 9 bases outside the gene matches. Germline CDR1 KGHSH, CDR2 LQKENI. This CDR3 region has 15 residues.